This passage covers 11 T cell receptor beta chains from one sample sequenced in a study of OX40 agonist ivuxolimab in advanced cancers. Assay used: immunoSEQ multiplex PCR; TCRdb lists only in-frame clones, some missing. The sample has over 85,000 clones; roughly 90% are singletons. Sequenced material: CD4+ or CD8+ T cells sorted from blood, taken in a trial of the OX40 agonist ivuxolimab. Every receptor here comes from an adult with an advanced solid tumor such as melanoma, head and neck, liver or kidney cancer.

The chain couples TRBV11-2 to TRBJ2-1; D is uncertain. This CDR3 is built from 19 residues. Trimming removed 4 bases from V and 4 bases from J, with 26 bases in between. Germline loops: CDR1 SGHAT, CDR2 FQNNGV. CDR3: CASSSLAPRTARRYNEQFF. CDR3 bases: TGTGCCAGCAGCTCCTTAGCCCCAAGGACGGCTAGACGATACAATGAGCAGTTCTTC.

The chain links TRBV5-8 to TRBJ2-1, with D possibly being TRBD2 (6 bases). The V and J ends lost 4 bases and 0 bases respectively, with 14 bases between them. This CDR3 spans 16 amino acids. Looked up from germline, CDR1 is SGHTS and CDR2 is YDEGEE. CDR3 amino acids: CASSRGLPSSYNEQFF. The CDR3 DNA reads TGTGCCAGCAGCCGGGGACTTCCGAGCTCCTACAATGAGCAGTTCTTC.

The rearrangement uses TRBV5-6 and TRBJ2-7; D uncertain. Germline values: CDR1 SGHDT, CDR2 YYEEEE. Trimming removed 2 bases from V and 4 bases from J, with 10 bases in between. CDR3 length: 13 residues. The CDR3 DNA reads TGTGCCAGCAGCTTTGGCCAGTTATACGAGCAGTACTTC. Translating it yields CASSFGQLYEQYF.

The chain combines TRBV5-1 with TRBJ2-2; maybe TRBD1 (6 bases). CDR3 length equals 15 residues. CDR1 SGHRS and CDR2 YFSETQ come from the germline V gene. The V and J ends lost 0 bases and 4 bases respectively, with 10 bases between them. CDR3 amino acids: CASSLAGAGTGELFF. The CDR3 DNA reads TGCGCCAGCAGCTTGGCAGGGGCAGGCACCGGGGAGCTGTTTTTT.

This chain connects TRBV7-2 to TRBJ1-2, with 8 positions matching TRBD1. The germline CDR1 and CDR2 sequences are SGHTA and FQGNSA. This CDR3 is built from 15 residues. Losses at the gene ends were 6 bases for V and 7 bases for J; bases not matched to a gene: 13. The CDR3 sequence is CASRPLRGRTGGYTF. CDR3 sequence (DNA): TGTGCCAGCAGGCCACTCAGGGGGCGCACAGGTGGCTACACCTTC.

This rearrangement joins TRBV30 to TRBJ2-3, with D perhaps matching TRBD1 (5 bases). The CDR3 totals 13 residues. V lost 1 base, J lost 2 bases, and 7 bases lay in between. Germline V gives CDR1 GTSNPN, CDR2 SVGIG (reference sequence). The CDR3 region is CAWSAGITDTQYF. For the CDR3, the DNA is TGTGCCTGGAGTGCAGGGATCACAGATACGCAGTATTTT.

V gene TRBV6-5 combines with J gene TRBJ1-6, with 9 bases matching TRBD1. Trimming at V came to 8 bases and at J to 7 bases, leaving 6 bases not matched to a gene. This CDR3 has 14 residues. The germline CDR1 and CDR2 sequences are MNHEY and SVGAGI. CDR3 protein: CASRGTGGNSPLHF. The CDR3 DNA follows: TGTGCCAGCCGGGGTACAGGGGGCAATTCACCCCTCCACTTT.

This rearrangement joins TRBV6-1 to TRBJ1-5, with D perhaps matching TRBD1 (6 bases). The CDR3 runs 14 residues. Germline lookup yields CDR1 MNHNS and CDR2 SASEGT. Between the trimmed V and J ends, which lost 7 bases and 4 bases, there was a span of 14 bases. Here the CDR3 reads CASNHGQFNQPQHF. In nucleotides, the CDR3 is TGTGCCAGCAATCACGGACAGTTTAATCAGCCCCAGCATTTT.

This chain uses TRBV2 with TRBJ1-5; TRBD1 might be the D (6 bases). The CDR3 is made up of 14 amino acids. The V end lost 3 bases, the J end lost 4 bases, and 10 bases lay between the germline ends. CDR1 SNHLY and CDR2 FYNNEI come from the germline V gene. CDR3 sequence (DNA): TGTGCCAGCAGTGAGTGGCAGGGGAATCAGCCCCAGCATTTT. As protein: CASSEWQGNQPQHF. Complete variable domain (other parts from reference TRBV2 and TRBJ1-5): EPEVTQTPSHQVTQMGQEVILRCVPISNHLYFYWYRQILGQKVEFLVSFYNNEISEKSEIFDDQFSVERPDGSNFTLKIRSTKLEDSAMYFCASSEWQGNQPQHFGDGTRLSIL.

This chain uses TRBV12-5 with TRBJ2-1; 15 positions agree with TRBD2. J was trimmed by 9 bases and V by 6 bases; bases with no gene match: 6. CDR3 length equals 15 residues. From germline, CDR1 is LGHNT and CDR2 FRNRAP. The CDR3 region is CASGPGLAGGVEQFF. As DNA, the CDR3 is TGTGCTAGTGGCCCCGGACTAGCGGGGGGGGTTGAGCAGTTCTTC.

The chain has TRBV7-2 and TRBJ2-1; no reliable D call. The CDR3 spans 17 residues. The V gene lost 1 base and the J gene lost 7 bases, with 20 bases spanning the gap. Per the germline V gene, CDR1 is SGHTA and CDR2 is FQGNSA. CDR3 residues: CASSLGSNSRSGNEQFF. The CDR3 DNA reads TGTGCCAGCAGCTTAGGGAGTAATTCTCGCTCTGGTAATGAGCAGTTCTTC.